Listed below are T cell receptor beta chains from one sample, sequenced in a study of shared clonotypes between healthy human individuals. The method was immunoSEQ multiplex PCR; TCRdb's version includes in-frame clones alone and lacks a portion of them. The table shows some 650,000 clones, with about 96% occurring only once. Sequencing was carried out using naive CD4+ T cells sorted from blood. The receptors were sampled from a woman under 40 in good health. CDR3s include the opening cysteine and the closing phenylalanine or tryptophan. Fields, in order: V gene, J gene, clone size, D gene, CDR3 protein, CDR3 DNA. D genes are given only for firm matches. Clone size is stated in some rows and not others, as once, few, many or a class when expanded.

>TRBV2|TRBJ2-2|NA|NA
CASRILGLGNTGELFF
TGTGCCAGCAGGATACTGGGACTGGGGAACACCGGGGAGCTGTTTTTT
>TRBV18|TRBJ2-2|once|NA
CASSPGAANTGELFF
TGTGCCAGCTCACCAGGGGCGGCGAACACCGGGGAGCTGTTTTTT
>TRBV7-6|TRBJ2-1|NA|TRBD2
CASSLVTSGYNEQFF
TGTGCCAGCAGCTTAGTGACTAGCGGGTACAATGAGCAGTTCTTC
>TRBV28|TRBJ1-5|once|TRBD1
CASSLPGTGNQPQHF
TGTGCCAGCAGTTTACCCGGGACAGGGAATCAGCCCCAGCATTTT
>TRBV7-8|TRBJ2-7|NA|NA
CASSLADRYEQYF
TGTGCCAGCAGCTTAGCGGACCGCTACGAGCAGTACTTC
>TRBV19|TRBJ1-1|NA|NA
CASSIEQQLNTEAFF
TGTGCCAGTAGTATAGAACAGCAGCTGAACACTGAAGCTTTCTTT
>TRBV29-1|TRBJ2-5|NA|NA
CSVVGLHTETQYF
TGCAGCGTCGTGGGACTGCATACTGAGACCCAGTACTTC
>TRBV6-5|TRBJ1-1|NA|NA
CASSYSWDTEAFF
TGTGCCAGCAGTTACAGTTGGGACACTGAAGCTTTCTTT
>TRBV11-2|TRBJ2-1|NA|NA
CASSFRMLDLDEQFF
TGTGCCAGCAGCTTTCGGATGCTGGACTTAGATGAGCAGTTCTTC
>TRBV15|TRBJ1-2|NA|NA
CATSRDLRQGGYTF
TGTGCCACCAGCAGAGATTTACGTCAGGGAGGCTACACCTTC
>TRBV5-1|TRBJ1-3|NA|NA
CASSLEGPVNGNTIYF
TGCGCCAGCAGCTTGGAGGGCCCTGTCAATGGAAACACCATATATTTT
>TRBV5-1|TRBJ1-3|NA|NA
CASSFTAGSGNTIYF
TGCGCCAGCAGCTTTACGGCAGGGTCTGGAAACACCATATATTTT
>TRBV28|TRBJ1-1|NA|NA
CASSLLFPPGAFF
TGTGCCAGCAGTTTGTTGTTCCCCCCCGGCGCTTTCTTT
>TRBV28|TRBJ1-1|NA|NA
CASITGLSNTEAFF
TGTGCCAGCATAACAGGGTTGTCGAACACTGAAGCTTTCTTT
>TRBV28|TRBJ2-1|NA|NA
CASSGGRQRPNEQFF
TGTGCCAGCAGTGGGGGGAGACAGAGACCCAATGAGCAGTTCTTC
>TRBV7-2|TRBJ2-7|NA|TRBD2
CASSQNKREGPYEQYF
TGTGCCAGCAGCCAGAATAAGCGGGAGGGCCCCTACGAGCAGTACTTC
>TRBV7-2|TRBJ2-1|NA|TRBD2
CASRPLWTSGSYEQFF
TGTGCCAGCAGACCACTATGGACTAGCGGGAGTTATGAGCAGTTCTTC
>TRBV29-1|TRBJ2-1|NA|TRBD2
CSVGGLAGEGYNEQFF
TGCAGCGTTGGCGGACTAGCGGGAGAGGGGTACAATGAGCAGTTCTTC
>TRBV2|TRBJ2-7|NA|NA
CASSHRLSSYEQYF
TGTGCCAGCAGTCACAGGCTAAGTTCCTACGAGCAGTACTTC
>TRBV5-1|TRBJ1-5|NA|NA
CASSFLGGPLEPQHF
TGCGCCAGCAGCTTTCTCGGGGGTCCCTTGGAGCCCCAGCATTTT
>TRBV14|TRBJ2-3|NA|TRBD2
CASRKSGATDTQYF
TGTGCCAGCAGGAAGAGCGGGGCCACAGATACGCAGTATTTT
>TRBV6-5|TRBJ1-1|once|TRBD1
CASSLHRGKRTEAFF
TGTGCCAGCAGTTTACACAGGGGGAAGCGGACTGAAGCTTTCTTT
>TRBV19|TRBJ2-5|NA|NA
CASTLRGQAYQETQYF
TGTGCCAGCACCCTGCGAGGGCAAGCGTACCAAGAGACCCAGTACTTC
>TRBV28|TRBJ1-5|NA|NA
CASSLAGTDQPQHF
TGTGCCAGCAGTTTGGCAGGGACTGATCAGCCCCAGCATTTT
>TRBV19|TRBJ2-7|NA|TRBD1
CASSIEAGTGVPYEQYF
TGTGCCAGTAGTATAGAAGCCGGGACAGGGGTCCCCTACGAGCAGTACTTC
>TRBV7-9|TRBJ2-5|NA|NA
CASSLGGASGGTQYF
TGTGCCAGCAGCTTAGGGGGCGCCAGTGGTGGGACCCAGTACTTC
>TRBV6-5|TRBJ2-3|NA|NA
CASSRELPGIDTQYF
TGTGCCAGCAGTCGGGAACTACCCGGGATTGATACGCAGTATTTT
>TRBV7-9|TRBJ2-7|NA|NA
CASSLRTLRDTNSYEQYF
TGTGCCAGCAGCTTACGAACTCTCCGGGACACTAACTCCTACGAGCAGTACTTC
>TRBV18|TRBJ2-1|NA|NA
CASSRPITGIQPNEQFF
TGTGCCAGCTCACGTCCTATAACAGGGATCCAACCCAATGAGCAGTTCTTC
>TRBV19|TRBJ1-5|NA|NA
CASKVGQPQHF
TGTGCCAGTAAAGTCGGCCAGCCCCAGCATTTT
>TRBV7-8|TRBJ2-7|NA|NA
CASSPRLAHEQYF
TGTGCCAGCAGCCCAAGGTTAGCCCACGAGCAGTACTTC
>TRBV6-6|TRBJ2-3|once|NA
CASSPRVGYNTDTQYF
TGTGCCAGCAGTCCGCGGGTGGGCTACAACACAGATACGCAGTATTTT
>TRBV29-1|TRBJ1-1|NA|NA
CSVGGRMNTEAFF
TGCAGCGTTGGTGGACGTATGAACACTGAAGCTTTCTTT
>TRBV7-9|TRBJ2-1|NA|TRBD2
CASRNLGSGKNEQFF
TGTGCCAGCAGAAATTTGGGTAGCGGGAAAAATGAGCAGTTCTTC
>TRBV7-3|TRBJ2-7|NA|TRBD2
CASGHSGRVYEQYF
TGTGCCAGCGGCCATAGCGGGAGGGTCTACGAGCAGTACTTC
>TRBV18|TRBJ2-7|NA|NA
CASSPLPEYEQYF
TGTGCCAGCTCACCACTGCCAGAATACGAGCAGTACTTC
>TRBV12-5|TRBJ2-2|NA|NA
CASGVNTGELFF
TGTGCTAGCGGGGTCAACACCGGGGAGCTGTTTTTT
>TRBV28|TRBJ2-3|NA|NA
CASSLVESTADTQYF
TGTGCCAGCAGTTTGGTAGAGTCCACGGCAGATACGCAGTATTTT
>TRBV11-3|TRBJ2-2|NA|TRBD1
CASSLDQGGADTGELFF
TGTGCCAGCAGCTTAGATCAAGGGGGCGCGGACACCGGGGAGCTGTTTTTT
>TRBV18|TRBJ1-2|NA|NA
CASSSRLDQRGGYTF
TGTGCCAGCTCATCAAGACTGGACCAGCGCGGTGGCTACACCTTC
>TRBV6-6|TRBJ2-5|NA|TRBD1
CASTRDRAAQETQYF
TGTGCCAGCACCAGGGACAGGGCCGCTCAAGAGACCCAGTACTTC
>TRBV28|TRBJ2-4|NA|TRBD1
CASSIHLGQGAKNIQYF
TGTGCCAGCAGTATCCATCTAGGACAGGGGGCCAAAAACATTCAGTACTTC
>TRBV6-1|TRBJ1-2|NA|NA
CASRRTQGHNYGYTF
TGTGCCAGCAGGAGGACCCAGGGGCATAACTATGGCTACACCTTC
>TRBV30|TRBJ1-2|NA|NA
CAWSRESNYGYTF
TGTGCCTGGAGTAGGGAGTCTAACTATGGCTACACCTTC
>TRBV29-1|TRBJ2-2|NA|NA
CSVEARFPAGELFF
TGCAGCGTTGAAGCGAGGTTCCCTGCGGGGGAGCTGTTTTTT
>TRBV6-6|TRBJ2-7|NA|TRBD1
CASSLQGAGEQYF
TGTGCCAGCAGTTTACAGGGGGCTGGGGAGCAGTACTTC
>TRBV5-6|TRBJ2-6|NA|NA
CASSPQASGANVLTF
TGTGCCAGCAGCCCACAGGCGTCTGGGGCCAACGTCCTGACTTTC
>TRBV2|TRBJ1-2|NA|NA
CASSAGYGYTF
TGTGCCAGCAGTGCTGGCTATGGCTACACCTTC
>TRBV6-1|TRBJ2-5|NA|TRBD1
CASSEPGQGAGETQYF
TGTGCCAGCAGTGAGCCGGGACAGGGGGCGGGGGAGACCCAGTACTTC
>TRBV7-8|TRBJ2-1|NA|TRBD2
CASSPLAGSSYNEQFF
TGTGCCAGCAGCCCATTAGCGGGGAGCTCCTACAATGAGCAGTTCTTC
>TRBV5-1|TRBJ2-7|NA|TRBD1
CASRGTGGYEQYF
TGCGCCAGCAGAGGGACAGGGGGCTACGAGCAGTACTTC
>TRBV6-1|TRBJ2-7|NA|NA
CASSEALAHSYEQYF
TGTGCCAGCAGTGAAGCACTAGCCCATTCCTACGAGCAGTACTTC
>TRBV5-4|TRBJ2-7|NA|NA
CASSPRQGDPYEQYF
TGTGCCAGCAGCCCGCGGCAGGGCGACCCCTACGAGCAGTACTTC
>TRBV9|TRBJ2-7|NA|TRBD2
CASSVSSGTYEQYF
TGTGCCAGCAGCGTATCTAGCGGGACCTACGAGCAGTACTTC
>TRBV19|TRBJ1-1|NA|NA
CASSVPQSRRVRAFF
TGTGCCAGTAGTGTACCCCAGAGTCGGAGAGTGCGGGCTTTCTTT
>TRBV2|TRBJ1-1|NA|NA
CASSEGADGTEAFF
TGTGCCAGCAGTGAGGGGGCTGATGGGACTGAAGCTTTCTTT
>TRBV1|TRBJ2-1|once|NA
CTSSQPGGCYNEQFF
TGCACCAGCAGCCAGCCCGGGGGCTGCTACAATGAGCAGTTCTTC
>TRBV19|TRBJ1-5|once|NA
CASSNQGGNQPQHF
TGTGCCAGTAGTAATCAGGGAGGAAATCAGCCCCAGCATTTT